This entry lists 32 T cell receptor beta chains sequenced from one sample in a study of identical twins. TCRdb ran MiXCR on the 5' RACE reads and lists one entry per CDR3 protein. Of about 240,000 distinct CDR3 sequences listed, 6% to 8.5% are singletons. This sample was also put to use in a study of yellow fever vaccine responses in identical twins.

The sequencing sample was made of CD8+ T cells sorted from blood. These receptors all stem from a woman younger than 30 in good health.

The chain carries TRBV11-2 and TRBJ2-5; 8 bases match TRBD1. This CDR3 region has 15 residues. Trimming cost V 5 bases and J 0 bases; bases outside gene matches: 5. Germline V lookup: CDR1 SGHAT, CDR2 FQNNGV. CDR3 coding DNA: TGTGCCAGCAGCCGACAGGGGCGATACCAAGAGACCCAGTACTTC. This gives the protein CASSRQGRYQETQYF.

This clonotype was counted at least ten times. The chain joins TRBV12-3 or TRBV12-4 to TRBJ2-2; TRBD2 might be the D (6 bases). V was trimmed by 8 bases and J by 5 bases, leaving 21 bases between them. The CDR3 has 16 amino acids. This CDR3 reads CASARSGGLSTGELFF. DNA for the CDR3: TGTGCCAGCGCTCGGTCGGGCGGACTAAGTACCGGGGAGCTGTTTTTT.

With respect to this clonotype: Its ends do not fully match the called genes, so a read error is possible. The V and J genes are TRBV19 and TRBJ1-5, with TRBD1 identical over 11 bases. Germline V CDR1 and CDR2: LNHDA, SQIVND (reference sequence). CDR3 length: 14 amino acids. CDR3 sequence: CASRWTGGKQPQHF. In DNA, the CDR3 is TGTGCCAGTAGGTGGACAGGGGGCAAACAGCCCCAGCATTTT.

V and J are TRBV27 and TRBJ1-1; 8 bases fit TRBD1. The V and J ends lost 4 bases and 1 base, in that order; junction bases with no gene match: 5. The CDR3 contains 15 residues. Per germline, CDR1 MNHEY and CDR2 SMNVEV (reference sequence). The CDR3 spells CASSSPGQANTEAFF. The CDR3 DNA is TGTGCCAGCAGTTCTCCGGGACAGGCGAACACTGAAGCTTTCTTT.

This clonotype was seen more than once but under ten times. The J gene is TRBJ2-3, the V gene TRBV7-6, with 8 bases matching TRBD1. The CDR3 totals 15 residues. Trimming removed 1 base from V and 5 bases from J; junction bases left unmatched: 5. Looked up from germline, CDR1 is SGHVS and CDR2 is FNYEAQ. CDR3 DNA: TGTGCCAGCAGCTTAGTTCGCGGGACAGGAGATACGCAGTATTTT. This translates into CASSLVRGTGDTQYF.

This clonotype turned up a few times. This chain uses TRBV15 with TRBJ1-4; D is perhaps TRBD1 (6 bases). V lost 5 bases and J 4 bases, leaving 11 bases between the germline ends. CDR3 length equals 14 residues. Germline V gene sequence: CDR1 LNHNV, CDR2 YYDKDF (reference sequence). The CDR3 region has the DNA TGTGCCACCAGCGGGGGGCAGGTTAATGAAAAACTGTTTTTT. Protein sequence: CATSGGQVNEKLFF.

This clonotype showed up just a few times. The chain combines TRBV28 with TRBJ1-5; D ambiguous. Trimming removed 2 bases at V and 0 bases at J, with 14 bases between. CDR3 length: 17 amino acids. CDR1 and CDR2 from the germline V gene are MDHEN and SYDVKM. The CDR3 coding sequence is TGTGCCAGCAGTTTAGGGTTCGGGCAGTATAGCAATCAGCCCCAGCATTTT. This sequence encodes CASSLGFGQYSNQPQHF.

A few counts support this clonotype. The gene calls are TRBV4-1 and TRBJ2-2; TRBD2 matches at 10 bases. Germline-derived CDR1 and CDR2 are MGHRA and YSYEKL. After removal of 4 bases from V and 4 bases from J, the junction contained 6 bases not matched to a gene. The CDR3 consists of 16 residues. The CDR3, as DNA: TGCGCCAGCAGCCCCCCGGAGCGGGAGGGCACCGGGGAGCTGTTTTTT. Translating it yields CASSPPEREGTGELFF.

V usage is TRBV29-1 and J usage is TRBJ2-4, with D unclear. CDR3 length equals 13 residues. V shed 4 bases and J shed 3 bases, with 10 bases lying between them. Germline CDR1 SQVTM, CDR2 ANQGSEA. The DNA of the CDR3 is TGCAGCGTTGTAGGCTCTGTCAAAAACATTCAGTACTTC. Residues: CSVVGSVKNIQYF. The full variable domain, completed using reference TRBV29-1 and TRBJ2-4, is SAVISQKPSRDICQRGTSLTIQCQVDSQVTMMFWYRQQPGQSLTLIATANQGSEATYESGFVIDKFPISRPNLTFSTLTVSNMSPEDSSIYLCSVVGSVKNIQYFGAGTRLSVL.

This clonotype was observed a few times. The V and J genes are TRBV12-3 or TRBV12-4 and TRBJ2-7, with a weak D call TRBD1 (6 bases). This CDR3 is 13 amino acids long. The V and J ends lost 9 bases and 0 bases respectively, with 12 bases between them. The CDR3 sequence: CASRDIDSYEQYF. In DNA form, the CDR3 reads TGTGCCAGTCGGGACATCGACTCCTACGAGCAGTACTTC.

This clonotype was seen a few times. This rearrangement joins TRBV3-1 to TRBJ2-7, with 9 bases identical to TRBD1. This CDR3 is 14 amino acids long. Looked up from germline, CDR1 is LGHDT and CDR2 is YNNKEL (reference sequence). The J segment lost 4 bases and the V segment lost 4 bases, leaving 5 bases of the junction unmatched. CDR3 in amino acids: CASSPRDREYEQYF. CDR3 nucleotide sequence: TGTGCCAGCAGCCCCCGGGACAGGGAATACGAGCAGTACTTC.

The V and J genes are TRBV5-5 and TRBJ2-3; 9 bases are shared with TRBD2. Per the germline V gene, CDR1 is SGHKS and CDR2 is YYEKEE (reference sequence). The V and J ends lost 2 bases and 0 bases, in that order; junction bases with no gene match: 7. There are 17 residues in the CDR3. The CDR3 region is CASSFWREGSSTDTQYF. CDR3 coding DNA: TGTGCCAGCAGCTTCTGGCGGGAGGGTAGTAGCACAGATACGCAGTATTTT. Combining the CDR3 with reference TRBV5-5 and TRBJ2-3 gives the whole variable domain DAGVTQSPTHLIKTRGQQVTLRCSPISGHKSVSWYQQVLGQGPQFIFQYYEKEERGRGNFPDRFSARQFPNYSSELNVNALLLGDSALYLCASSFWREGSSTDTQYFGPGTRLTVL.

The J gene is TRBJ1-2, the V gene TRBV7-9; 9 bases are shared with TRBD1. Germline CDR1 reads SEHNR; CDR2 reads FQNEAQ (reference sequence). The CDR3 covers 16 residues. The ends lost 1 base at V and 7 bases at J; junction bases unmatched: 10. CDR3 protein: CASSLGPTGGLGGYTF. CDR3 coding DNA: TGTGCCAGCAGCTTAGGGCCGACAGGGGGGCTAGGTGGCTACACCTTC. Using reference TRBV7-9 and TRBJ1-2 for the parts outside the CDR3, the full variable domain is DTGVSQNPRHKITKRGQNVTFRCDPISEHNRLYWYRQTLGQGPEFLTYFQNEAQLEKSRLLSDRFSAERPKGSFSTLEIQRTEQGDSAMYLCASSLGPTGGLGGYTFGSGTRLTVV.

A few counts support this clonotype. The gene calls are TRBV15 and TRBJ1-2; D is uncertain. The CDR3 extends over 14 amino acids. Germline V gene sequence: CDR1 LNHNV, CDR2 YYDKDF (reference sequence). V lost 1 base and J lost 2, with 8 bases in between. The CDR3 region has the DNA TGTGCCACCAGCAGAGGCACAACCAACTATGGCTACACCTTC. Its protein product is CATSRGTTNYGYTF. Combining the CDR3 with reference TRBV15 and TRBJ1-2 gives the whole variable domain DAMVIQNPRYQVTQFGKPVTLSCSQTLNHNVMYWYQQKSSQAPKLLFHYYDKDFNNEADTPDNFQSRRPNTSFCFLDIRSPGLGDTAMYLCATSRGTTNYGYTFGSGTRLTVV.

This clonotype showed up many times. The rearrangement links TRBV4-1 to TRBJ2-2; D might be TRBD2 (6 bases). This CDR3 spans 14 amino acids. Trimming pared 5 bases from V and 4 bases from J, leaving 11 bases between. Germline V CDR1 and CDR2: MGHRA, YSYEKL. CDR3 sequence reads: CASSSVGGTGELFF. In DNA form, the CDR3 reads TGCGCCAGCAGCTCTGTCGGGGGCACCGGGGAGCTGTTTTTT.

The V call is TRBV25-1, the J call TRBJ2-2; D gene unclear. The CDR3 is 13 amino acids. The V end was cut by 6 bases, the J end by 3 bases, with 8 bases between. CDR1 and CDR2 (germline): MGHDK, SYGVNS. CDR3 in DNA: TGTGCCAGCAGGGACCGATACACCGGGGAGCTGTTTTTT. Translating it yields CASRDRYTGELFF.

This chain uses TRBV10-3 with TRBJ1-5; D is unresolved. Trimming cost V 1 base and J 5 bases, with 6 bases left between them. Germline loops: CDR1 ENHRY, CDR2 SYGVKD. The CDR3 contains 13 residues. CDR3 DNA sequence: TGTGCCATCAGTGAGTTTAGGGATCAGCCCCAGCATTTT. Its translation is CAISEFRDQPQHF.

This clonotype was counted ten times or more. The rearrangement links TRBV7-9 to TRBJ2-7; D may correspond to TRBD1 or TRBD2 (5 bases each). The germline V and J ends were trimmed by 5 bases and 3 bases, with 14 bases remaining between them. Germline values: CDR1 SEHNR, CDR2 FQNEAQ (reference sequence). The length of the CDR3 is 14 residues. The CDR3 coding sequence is TGTGCCAGCAGCCCCCGGGACGGCCTCTACGAGCAGTACGTC. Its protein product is CASSPRDGLYEQYV.

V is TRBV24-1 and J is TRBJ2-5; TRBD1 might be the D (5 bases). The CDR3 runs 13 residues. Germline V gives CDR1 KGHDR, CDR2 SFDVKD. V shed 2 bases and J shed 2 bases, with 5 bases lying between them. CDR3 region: CATSDYRQETQYF. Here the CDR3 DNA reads TGTGCCACCAGTGATTACAGGCAAGAGACCCAGTACTTC.

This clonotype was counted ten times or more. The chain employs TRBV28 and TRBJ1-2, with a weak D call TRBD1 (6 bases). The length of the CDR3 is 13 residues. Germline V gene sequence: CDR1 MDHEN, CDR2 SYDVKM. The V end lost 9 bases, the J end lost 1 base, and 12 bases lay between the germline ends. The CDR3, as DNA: TGTGCCAGTATACAGGGAGGTAACTATGGCTACACCTTC. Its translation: CASIQGGNYGYTF.

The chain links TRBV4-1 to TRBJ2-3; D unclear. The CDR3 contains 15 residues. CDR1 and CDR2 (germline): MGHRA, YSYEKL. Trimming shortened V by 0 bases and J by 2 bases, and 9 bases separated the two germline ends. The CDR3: CASSQDPTHTDTQYF. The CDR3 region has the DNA TGCGCCAGCAGCCAAGATCCGACTCACACAGATACGCAGTATTTT.

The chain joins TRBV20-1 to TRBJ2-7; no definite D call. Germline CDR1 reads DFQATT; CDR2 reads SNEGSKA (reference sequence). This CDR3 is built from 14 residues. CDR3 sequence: CRNGVDLRCYEQYF. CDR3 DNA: TGCAGGAACGGTGTAGACCTACGCTGCTACGAGCAGTACTTC.

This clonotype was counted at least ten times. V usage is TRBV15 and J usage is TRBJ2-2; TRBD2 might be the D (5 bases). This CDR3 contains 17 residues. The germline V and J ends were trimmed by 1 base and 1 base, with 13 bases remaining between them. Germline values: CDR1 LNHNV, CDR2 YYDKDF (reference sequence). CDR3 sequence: CATSRGRLAENTGELFF. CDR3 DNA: TGTGCCACCAGCAGAGGGAGGCTAGCTGAGAACACCGGGGAGCTGTTTTTT.

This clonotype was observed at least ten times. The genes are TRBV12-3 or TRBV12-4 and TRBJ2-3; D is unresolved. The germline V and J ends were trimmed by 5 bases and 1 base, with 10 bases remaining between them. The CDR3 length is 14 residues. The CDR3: CASSMELGTDTQYF. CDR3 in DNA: TGTGCCAGCAGTATGGAGCTGGGCACAGATACGCAGTATTTT.

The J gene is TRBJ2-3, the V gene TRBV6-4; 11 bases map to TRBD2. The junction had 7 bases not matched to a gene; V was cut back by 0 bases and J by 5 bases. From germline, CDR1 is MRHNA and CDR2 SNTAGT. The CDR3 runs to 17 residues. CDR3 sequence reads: CASSDSNSGGAVDTQYF. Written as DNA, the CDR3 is TGTGCCAGCAGTGACTCAAATAGCGGGGGGGCCGTAGATACGCAGTATTTT.

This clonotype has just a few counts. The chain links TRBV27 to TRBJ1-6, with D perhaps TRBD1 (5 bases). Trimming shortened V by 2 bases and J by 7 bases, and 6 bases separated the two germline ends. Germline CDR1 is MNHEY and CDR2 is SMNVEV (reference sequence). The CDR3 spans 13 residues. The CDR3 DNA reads TGTGCCAGCAGTTTAAGGGGAAATTCACCCCTCCACTTT. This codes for CASSLRGNSPLHF.

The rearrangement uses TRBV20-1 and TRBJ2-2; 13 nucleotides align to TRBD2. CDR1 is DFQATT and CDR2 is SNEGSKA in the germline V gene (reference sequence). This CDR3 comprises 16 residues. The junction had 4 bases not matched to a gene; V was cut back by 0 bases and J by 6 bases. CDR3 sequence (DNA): TGCAGTGCTAGAGAAGAAGGACTAGCGGGAGCCGGGGAGCTGTTTTTT. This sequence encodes CSAREEGLAGAGELFF.

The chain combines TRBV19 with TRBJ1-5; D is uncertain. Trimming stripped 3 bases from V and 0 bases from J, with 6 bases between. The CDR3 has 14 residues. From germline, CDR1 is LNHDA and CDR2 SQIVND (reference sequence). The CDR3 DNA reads TGTGCCAGTAGTATTGGGCTTAGCAATCAGCCCCAGCATTTT. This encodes CASSIGLSNQPQHF.

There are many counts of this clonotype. DNA for the CDR3: TGTGCCAGCAGCCAAGAAACAGGGACCCACAGCATTCAGTACTTC. Amino acids: CASSQETGTHSIQYF. This chain joins TRBV14 and TRBJ2-4, with D possibly being TRBD1 (6 bases). V dropped 0 bases and J dropped 9 bases, with 15 bases sitting between them. Germline V gene lookup returns CDR1 SGHDN and CDR2 FVKESK. The CDR3 has 15 residues.

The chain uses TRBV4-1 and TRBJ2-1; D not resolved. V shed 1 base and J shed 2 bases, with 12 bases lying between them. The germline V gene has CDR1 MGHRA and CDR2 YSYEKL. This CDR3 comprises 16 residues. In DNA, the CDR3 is TGCGCCAGCAGCCAAGCTGACCCAACCCCCTACAATGAGCAGTTCTTC. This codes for CASSQADPTPYNEQFF.

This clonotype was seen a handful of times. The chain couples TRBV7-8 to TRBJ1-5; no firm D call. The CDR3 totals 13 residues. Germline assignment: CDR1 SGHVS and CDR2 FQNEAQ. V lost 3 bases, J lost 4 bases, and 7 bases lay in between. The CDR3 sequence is CASSLLINQPQHF. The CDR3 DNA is TGTGCCAGCAGCTTGTTGATTAATCAGCCCCAGCATTTT. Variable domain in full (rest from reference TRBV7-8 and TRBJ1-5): GAGVSQSPRYKVAKRGQDVALRCDPISGHVSLFWYQQALGQGPEFLTYFQNEAQLDKSGLPSDRFFAERPEGSVSTLKIQRTQQEDSAVYLCASSLLINQPQHFGDGTRLSIL.

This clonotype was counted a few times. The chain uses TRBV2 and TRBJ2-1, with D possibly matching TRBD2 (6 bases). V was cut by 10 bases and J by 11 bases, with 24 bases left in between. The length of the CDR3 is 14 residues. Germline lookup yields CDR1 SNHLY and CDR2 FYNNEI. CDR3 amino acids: CATAPGLGGMKQFF. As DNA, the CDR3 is TGTGCCACTGCACCGGGACTTGGGGGAATGAAGCAGTTCTTC.